The T cell receptor (beta chain) under discussion was sequenced for a study of CD8 T cells in ankylosing spondylitis. Study-wide findings and caveats: Reports of some motif variants in reactive arthritis synovial fluid and blood predate this one.

A single record per CDR3 protein comes from TCRdb applying MiXCR to the 5' RACE reads. The table lists approximately 100,000 distinct CDR3 sequences, approximately 25% of them singletons. On this clonotype: The antigen is undetermined.

V lost 4 bases to trimming and J lost 2 bases; unmatched junction nucleotides: 14. This CDR3 region has 21 residues. CDR1 is LGHDT and CDR2 is YNNKEL in the germline V gene (reference sequence). This chain links TRBV3-1 with TRBJ2-1; TRBD2 aligns across 16 bases. This clonotype was sampled from a male donor with ankylosing spondylitis. The sample comprised synovial fluid, either unsorted or a sorted T cell fraction (not recorded which). The CDR3 nucleotides are TGTGCCAGCAGCCCCCTTCCCGGGACTAGCGGGAGGGCCGTAACCTACAATGAGCAGTTCTTC. Translated: CASSPLPGTSGRAVTYNEQFF.